This T cell receptor (beta chain) appears in the sequencing data of a study of cytomegalovirus exposure and HLA in healthy donors. Study as a whole: Researchers found that approximately 80% of 350 to 500 genotyped donors fell within the Caucasian-associated ancestry cluster. General study results and limits: In an earlier analysis, most TCR beta V segments were productive about 87% or about 30% of the time. For most subjects, TCR beta sequences were reported to predict HLA-A and HLA-B alleles with accuracy. For TCR beta chains, V- and J-gene trimming was later linked to a missense DCLRE1C variant.

Primers for the PCR totalled 60 Vbeta and 13 Jbeta. Assay: immunoSEQ multiplex PCR; the TCRdb copy retains only in-frame clones and omits some. Among 90,000 to 100,000 clones listed, roughly 81% were seen once. With respect to this clone: The antigen is not known.

Germline V lookup: CDR1 SGHRS, CDR2 YFSETQ. V gave up 1 base and J gave up 3 bases, with 10 bases separating them. CDR3 length: 15 amino acids. Sample: PBMCs. The receptor comes from a man in his forties in good health and CMV-seronegative. This rearrangement joins TRBV5-1 to TRBJ2-2; possible D gene TRBD1, 5 bases. The DNA for the CDR3 is TGCGCCAGCAGCTTGTTTGGGGCGGACACCGGGGAGCTGTTTTTT. It encodes CASSLFGADTGELFF. The whole variable domain, filled in from reference TRBV5-1 and TRBJ2-2, reads KAGVTQTPRYLIKTRGQQVTLSCSPISGHRSVSWYQQTPGQGLQFLFEYFSETQRNKGNFPGRFSGRQFSNSRSEMNVSTLELGDSALYLCASSLFGADTGELFFGEGSRLTVL.